Included here is one T cell receptor (beta chain) sequence, with context. Its specificity is unknown. This sample was taken from a study of identical twins. Trimming removed 3 bases at V and 0 bases at J, with 18 bases between. Germline CDR1 is DFQATT and CDR2 is SNEGSKA (reference sequence). This CDR3 contains 17 residues. TCRdb ran MiXCR on the 5' RACE reads and lists one entry per CDR3 protein. The table has a few hundred thousand distinct CDR3 sequences, roughly 13% seen once. Findings and limits, study-wide: Twins showed weaker excess sharing in their beta out-of-frame sequences.

These same data were also listed under a study on yellow fever vaccine responses in identical twins.

Source material: memory (CD45RO+) T cells sorted from blood. This chain links TRBV20-1 with TRBJ2-1, with D perhaps given as TRBD1 or TRBD2 (5 bases each). The receptor was isolated from a woman younger than 30 in good health. The CDR3 region has the DNA TGCAGTGCTAGGGGGCAGGGTAGCGAGTACTCCTACAATGAGCAGTTCTTC. This translates into CSARGQGSEYSYNEQFF.